The 16 T cell receptor beta chains below come from one sample, sequenced in a study of cytomegalovirus exposure and HLA in healthy donors. PCR amplification relied on 60 Vbeta primers (plus 13 Jbeta primers). Sequencing used immunoSEQ multiplex PCR; TCRdb keeps in-frame clones, though not all of them. The sample carries over 150,000 clones, roughly 80% recorded once. The source material was PBMCs. Receptor source: a boy aged 2 to 10 in good health and CMV-seronegative.

This chain joins TRBV2 and TRBJ2-1; a possible D gene is TRBD1 (6 bases). The V and J ends lost 6 bases and 6 bases respectively, with 9 bases between them. This CDR3 comprises 12 residues. Germline V gene lookup returns CDR1 SNHLY and CDR2 FYNNEI. CDR3 in amino acids: CASRGGPNEQFF. As DNA, the CDR3 is TGTGCCAGCAGAGGGGGTCCCAATGAGCAGTTCTTC.

This chain connects TRBV6-5 to TRBJ1-3, with 7 bases identical to TRBD1. The CDR3 consists of 14 residues. The V gene end was trimmed by 5 bases and the J gene end by 3 bases; junction bases not matched to a gene: 4. CDR1 and CDR2 from the germline V gene are MNHEY and SVGAGI. The CDR3 reads CASSTRDSGNTIYF. For the CDR3, the DNA is TGTGCCAGCAGTACCCGGGACAGTGGAAACACCATATATTTT.

The chain has TRBV5-1 and TRBJ2-5, with 8 bases lining up with TRBD2. Germline-derived CDR1 and CDR2 are SGHRS and YFSETQ. V trimming: 5 bases; J trimming: 1 base; junction bases outside the gene matches: 7. This CDR3 contains 15 residues. The CDR3 nucleotides are TGCGCCAGCAGGTCTCTGACTAGCGCCCAAGAGACCCAGTACTTC. Residues: CASRSLTSAQETQYF.

The J gene is TRBJ2-3, the V gene TRBV2; D is undetermined. This CDR3 spans 11 amino acids. CDR1 SNHLY and CDR2 FYNNEI come from the germline V gene. Deletions cut 8 bases from V and 0 bases from J, with 3 bases between. The DNA of the CDR3 is TGTGCCAGCGAGAGCACAGATACGCAGTATTTT. As protein: CASESTDTQYF.

In DNA, the CDR3 is TGTGCCAGTAGTGTTGGCGGGGCCAATTCACCCCTCCACTTT. Translation: CASSVGGANSPLHF. The V gene is TRBV19, the J gene TRBJ1-6, with D tentatively TRBD1 (5 bases). The germline CDR1 and CDR2 sequences are LNHDA and SQIVND (reference sequence). V was shortened by 5 bases and J by 7 bases, with 12 bases between the two germline ends. The CDR3 length is 14 residues.

This clone was detected only a few times. The chain uses TRBV19 and TRBJ1-5; D may be TRBD1 (5 bases). Trimming left V 3 bases short and J 5 bases short, with 8 bases between. The CDR3 totals 13 residues. From germline, CDR1 is LNHDA and CDR2 SQIVND (reference sequence). CDR3 in amino acids: CASSIGGHQPQHF. As DNA, the CDR3 is TGTGCCAGTAGTATCGGGGGTCATCAGCCCCAGCATTTT.

This clone was counted once. DNA for the CDR3: TGCAGCGTTAGAATCGGTAGCGGGGAGCTGTTTTTT. Translated: CSVRIGSGELFF. The chain combines TRBV29-1 with TRBJ2-2; D ambiguous. The CDR3 sequence is 12 residues long. V was pared by 5 bases and J by 7 bases, with 11 bases between. Looked up from germline, CDR1 is SQVTM and CDR2 is ANQGSEA.

The gene calls are TRBV29-1 and TRBJ2-7; 7 bases match TRBD2. After removal of 4 bases from V and 3 bases from J, the junction contained 12 bases not matched to a gene. CDR3 size: 15 residues. The germline CDR1 and CDR2 sequences are SQVTM and ANQGSEA. As DNA, the CDR3 is TGCAGCGTTGGGCCCCGGCTAGCGGAGAGCTACGAGCAGTACTTC. It yields the protein CSVGPRLAESYEQYF.

The J gene is TRBJ2-5, the V gene TRBV9; TRBD1 aligns across 8 bases. Germline V gene sequence: CDR1 SGDLS, CDR2 YYNGEE. J gave up 5 bases and V 0 bases, and 6 bases lay outside the gene matches. The CDR3 is made up of 15 amino acids. The DNA of the CDR3 is TGTGCCAGCAGCGTAGATCAGGGGGCGCGGGAGACCCAGTACTTC. Translated: CASSVDQGARETQYF.

The chain has TRBV19 and TRBJ2-3; no firm D call. Germline assignment: CDR1 LNHDA and CDR2 SQIVND (reference sequence). This CDR3 has 16 residues. Trimming took 4 bases from V and 3 from J, leaving 17 bases between them. For the CDR3, the DNA is TGTGCCAGTAGTACTCTCCGAGACCCAGGAACAGATACGCAGTATTTT. It is translated as CASSTLRDPGTDTQYF.

The V gene is TRBV6-5, the J gene TRBJ2-1; D is possibly TRBD2 (5 bases). The V and J ends lost 4 bases and 4 bases respectively, with 14 bases between them. Germline V lookup: CDR1 MNHEY, CDR2 SVGAGI. CDR3 length: 15 amino acids. DNA of the CDR3: TGTGCCAGCAGTTCCACGAGGGTGCATTACAATGAGCAGTTCTTC. As protein: CASSSTRVHYNEQFF.

The rearrangement links TRBV6-6 to TRBJ1-3; 7 positions match TRBD1. This CDR3 region has 15 residues. J gave up 3 bases and V 2 bases, and 4 bases lay outside the gene matches. The V gene's germline CDR1 is MNHNY and CDR2 SVGAGI (reference sequence). CDR3 loop: CASSYPGQYGNTIYF. Written as DNA, the CDR3 is TGTGCCAGCAGTTACCCGGGACAGTATGGAAACACCATATATTTT.

There are a few counts of this clone. V gene TRBV13 combines with J gene TRBJ1-1, with D uncertain. This CDR3 is 15 amino acids long. CDR1 and CDR2 (germline): PRHDT, FYEKMQ (reference sequence). Trimming took 3 bases from V and 1 from J, leaving 12 bases between them. The CDR3 DNA is TGTGCCAGCAGCTTGACAATACGGGGGAACACTGAAGCTTTCTTT. As protein: CASSLTIRGNTEAFF. Looking up the rest from reference TRBV13 and TRBJ1-1 gives the full variable domain: AAGVIQSPRHLIKEKRETATLKCYPIPRHDTVYWYQQGPGQDPQFLISFYEKMQSDKGSIPDRFSAQQFSDYHSELNMSSLELGDSALYFCASSLTIRGNTEAFFGQGTRLTVV.

The genes are TRBV11-2 and TRBJ2-7; 8 nucleotides line up with TRBD1. CDR1 and CDR2 (germline): SGHAT, FQNNGV. CDR3 length equals 15 residues. V trimming: 6 bases; J trimming: 1 base; junction bases outside the gene matches: 8. The DNA for the CDR3 is TGTGCCAGCAGTCGCCCGGGACAGGTGTCCTACGAGCAGTACTTC. Translating it yields CASSRPGQVSYEQYF.

This clone appeared a few times. The rearrangement uses TRBV27 and TRBJ2-3; 11 positions match TRBD2. The CDR3 sequence is 19 residues long. CDR1 is MNHEY and CDR2 is SMNVEV in the germline V gene (reference sequence). With V trimmed by 6 bases and J by 0 bases, 14 bases remained unmatched. The chain's CDR3 is CASRNPPGTSGSSTDTQYF. CDR3 coding DNA: TGTGCCAGCAGAAACCCACCCGGGACTAGCGGATCTAGCACAGATACGCAGTATTTT.

This clone is a singleton in its sample. The V and J genes are TRBV28 and TRBJ2-3; 8 bases map to TRBD2. CDR1 and CDR2 from the germline V gene are MDHEN and SYDVKM. The CDR3 runs 16 residues. V trimming: 3 bases; J trimming: 0 bases; junction bases outside the gene matches: 5. The CDR3 spells CASSFRAGVSTDTQYF. For the CDR3, the DNA is TGTGCCAGCAGTTTCAGAGCGGGAGTTAGCACAGATACGCAGTATTTT.